Sequencing of this T cell receptor beta chain was carried out in a study of T cells in Graves' hyperthyroidism and ophthalmopathy. This clonotype was observed at least ten times. Amplification of TCR beta CDR3 regions used RNA as the template. The HTBI primer set drove a first-round RT-PCR of the TCR CDR3. Each CDR3 protein gets one entry after TCRdb re-called the multiplex PCR reads with MiXCR. The sample includes approximately 610,000 distinct CDR3 sequences, around 15% of them seen just once. The CDR3 has 11 amino acids. V lost 7 bases and J lost 3, with 6 bases in between. Germline values: CDR1 MDHEN, CDR2 SYDVKM.

Sequenced input: blood. The chain is built from TRBV28 and TRBJ1-2; tentatively, D is TRBD1 (5 bases). This clonotype was sampled from a middle-aged woman with Graves' ophthalmopathy. CDR3 region: CASKTDYGYTF. The CDR3 nucleotides are TGTGCCAGCAAGACAGACTATGGCTACACCTTC.